What follows are 20 T cell receptor beta chains derived from one specimen sequenced in a study of CD8+CD57+ T cells in acquired aplastic anemia. TCR beta VDJ and CDR3 profiling used genomic DNA as template. TCRdb ran MiXCR on the reads and lists one entry per CDR3 protein. Here the sample spans over 200,000 distinct CDR3 sequences, approximately 57% being singletons. Specimen: sorted CD4+, CD8+, or CD8+CD57+ T cells (not recorded which) from PBMCs. The receptors shown here come from a human donor in good health.

This clonotype was recorded at least ten times. The chain employs TRBV29-1 and TRBJ2-7, with D possibly being TRBD1 (5 bases). The V gene lost 4 bases and the J gene lost 3 bases, with 10 bases spanning the gap. The CDR3 is 12 residues long. Germline-derived CDR1 and CDR2 are SQVTM and ANQGSEA. DNA for the CDR3: TGCAGCGTTGGGACATTGGGCTACGAGCAGTACTTC. Translation gives CSVGTLGYEQYF.

Points on this clonotype: Germline and junction disagree at one end, which may indicate a read error. This chain links TRBV9 with TRBJ2-5; tentative D call: TRBD1 (6 bases). The CDR3 is 14 amino acids. Germline V gene lookup returns CDR1 SGDLS and CDR2 YYNGEE. CDR3 sequence: CASSEGRAGETQYF. In DNA, the CDR3 is TGTGCCAGCAGCGAGGGACGGGCAGGGGAGACCCAGTATTTC.

This clonotype has a single count. The chain combines TRBV24-1 with TRBJ2-1; 10 bases map to TRBD1. The V segment lost 4 bases and the J segment 8 bases; nucleotides outside the gene matches: 7. The CDR3 has 15 amino acids. The V gene's germline CDR1 is KGHDR and CDR2 SFDVKD. The CDR3 region has the DNA TGTGCCACCAGTGAACCCGGGACAGGGGCATATGAGCAGTTCTTC. Protein product: CATSEPGTGAYEQFF.

The rearrangement joins TRBV11-2 to TRBJ2-7; no firm D call. V lost 4 bases, J lost 1 base, and 14 bases lay in between. This CDR3 region has 15 residues. The germline V gene has CDR1 SGHAT and CDR2 FQNNGV. Here the CDR3 DNA reads TGTGCCAGCAGCTCCCTATTGACCGATTCCTACGAGCAGTACTTC. Translated: CASSSLLTDSYEQYF.

V gene TRBV5-1 combines with J gene TRBJ1-5; a possible D gene is TRBD1 (6 bases). Between the trimmed V and J ends, which lost 5 bases and 6 bases, there was a span of 15 bases. The germline CDR1 and CDR2 sequences are SGHRS and YFSETQ. CDR3 length: 14 residues. In nucleotides, the CDR3 is TGCGCCAGCAGATCGGCAGGGGATGGTCAGCCCCAGCATTTT. Translated, it gives CASRSAGDGQPQHF.

The CDR3 coding sequence is TGTGCCAGCAGCTTAGGACCACCCACAGCGTTCACTGAAGCTTTCTTT. It is translated as CASSLGPPTAFTEAFF. The V and J genes are TRBV19 and TRBJ1-1; no clear D gene. CDR3 length equals 16 residues. From germline, CDR1 is LNHDA and CDR2 SQIVND (reference sequence). Trimming shortened V by 9 bases and J by 4 bases, and 24 bases separated the two germline ends.

About this clonotype: Germline and junction disagree at one end, which may indicate a read error. This rearrangement joins TRBV25-1 to TRBJ1-3; maybe TRBD1 (5 bases). The length of the CDR3 is 18 residues. CDR1 is MGHDK, CDR2 SYGVNS, per germline. The CDR3 nucleotides read TGTGCCAGCGGTGAATTTAAGCGTCAAGGGGAACCTGGAAACACCATATATTTT. Protein: CASGEFKRQGEPGNTIYF. Based on the CDR3 plus reference TRBV25-1 and TRBJ1-3, the full variable domain is EADIYQTPRYLVIGTGKKITLECSQTMGHDKMYWYQQDPGMELHLIHYSYGVNSTEKGDLSSESTVSRIRTEHFPLTLESARPSHTSQYLCASGEFKRQGEPGNTIYFGEGSWLTVV.

Regarding this clonotype: This clone may be a read error of a much larger clone one base away. The chain has TRBV2 and TRBJ1-3; D gene unclear. Germline V gene data show CDR1 as SNHLY and CDR2 as FYNNEI. The CDR3 has 16 amino acids. This chain's CDR3 is CASSEGSSETGNTTYF. The CDR3 DNA follows: TGTGCCAGCAGTGAAGGATCCAGCGAGACGGGAAACACCACATATTTT.

The V gene is TRBV2, the J gene TRBJ1-1; the match to TRBD1 covers 8 bases. The CDR3 runs to 12 residues. CDR1 and CDR2 (germline): SNHLY, FYNNEI. The V gene end was trimmed by 6 bases and the J gene end by 6 bases; junction bases not matched to a gene: 3. The CDR3 nucleotides are TGTGCCAGCAGCGGACAGGGCCCTGAAGCTTTCTTT. Translating it yields CASSGQGPEAFF.

J is TRBJ1-1 and V is TRBV20-1; 8 bases fit TRBD1. V was pared by 1 base and J by 1 base, with 2 bases of the junction left unmatched. Germline CDR1 reads DFQATT; CDR2 reads SNEGSKA (reference sequence). CDR3 length equals 14 residues. In DNA, the CDR3 is TGCAGTGCTAGAGGTGGACAGGGGAACACTGAAGCTTTCTTT. This sequence encodes CSARGGQGNTEAFF.

V is TRBV7-6 and J is TRBJ2-1; 7 nucleotides match TRBD1. This CDR3 contains 13 residues. Germline CDR1 and CDR2: SGHVS and FNYEAQ. Losses at the gene ends were 5 bases for V and 6 bases for J; bases not matched to a gene: 4. The CDR3 protein is CASSPGQVNEQFF. CDR3 in DNA: TGTGCCAGCAGCCCTGGACAGGTCAATGAGCAGTTCTTC. Drawing the rest from reference TRBV7-6 and TRBJ2-1, the complete variable domain is GAGVSQSPRYKVTKRGQDVALRCDPISGHVSLYWYRQALGQGPEFLTYFNYEAQQDKSGLPNDRFSAERPEGSISTLTIQRTEQRDSAMYRCASSPGQVNEQFFGPGTRLTVL.

The gene calls are TRBV12-3 or TRBV12-4 and TRBJ1-1; perhaps TRBD1 as D (6 bases). The V end was cut by 6 bases, the J end by 6 bases, with 17 bases between. The CDR3 has 14 amino acids. In nucleotides, the CDR3 is TGTGCCAGCAGCCCTGGGGTCCGGACAGCTGAAGCTTTCTTT. Translated: CASSPGVRTAEAFF.

The table lists this clonotype with a count of one. The rearrangement links TRBV2 to TRBJ1-6; D might be TRBD1 (5 bases). Germline V lookup: CDR1 SNHLY, CDR2 FYNNEI. The CDR3 spans 17 residues. Trimming took 3 bases from V and 6 from J, leaving 18 bases between them. This CDR3 reads CASSDRGGRSINSPLHF. The CDR3 bases are TGTGCCAGCAGTGATAGGGGTGGGCGCTCGATTAATTCACCCCTCCACTTT.

The V gene is TRBV20-1, the J gene TRBJ1-5; D is uncertain. The germline V gene has CDR1 DFQATT and CDR2 SNEGSKA (reference sequence). V lost 0 bases to trimming and J lost 4 bases, with 13 bases between them. CDR3 size: 15 residues. The CDR3 DNA reads TGCAGTGCTAGAGATCGGAGTTGGATTAATCAGCCCCAGCATTTT. This translates into CSARDRSWINQPQHF.

The genes are TRBV19 and TRBJ2-3; TRBD2 matches at 11 bases. Germline V lookup: CDR1 LNHDA, CDR2 SQIVND (reference sequence). This CDR3 has 16 residues. V gave up 5 bases and J gave up 9 bases; unmatched junction bases: 13. The chain's CDR3 is CASSPPGTSGTGTQYF. The CDR3 coding sequence is TGTGCCAGTAGTCCACCCGGGACTAGCGGCACAGGAACGCAGTATTTT.

DNA for the CDR3: TGTGCCAGTAGTATCCAAGGGCTAGCGAGTTACGAGCAGTACTTC. Protein product: CASSIQGLASYEQYF. The V gene is TRBV19, the J gene TRBJ2-7, with D maybe TRBD2 (6 bases). CDR3 size: 15 residues. The germline gives CDR1 LNHDA, CDR2 SQIVND (reference sequence). The ends were cut back, 3 bases at V and 4 bases at J, with 16 bases in the middle.

This clonotype occurred a few times. The rearrangement uses TRBV7-2 and TRBJ2-7, with a weak D call TRBD1 (5 bases). The V end was cut by 4 bases, the J end by 3 bases, with 13 bases between. CDR3 length: 14 residues. Germline V CDR1 and CDR2: SGHTA, FQGNSA. The CDR3 sequence: CASSSVIGDYEQYF. As DNA, the CDR3 is TGTGCCAGCAGCTCAGTTATAGGGGACTACGAGCAGTACTTC. Drawing the rest from reference TRBV7-2 and TRBJ2-7, the complete variable domain is GAGVSQSPSNKVTEKGKDVELRCDPISGHTALYWYRQSLGQGLEFLIYFQGNSAPDKSGLPSDRFSAERTGGSVSTLTIQRTQQEDSAVYLCASSSVIGDYEQYFGPGTRLTVT.

V is TRBV19 and J is TRBJ2-3; D is unresolved. The CDR3 is 13 residues long. The V gene's germline CDR1 is LNHDA and CDR2 SQIVND (reference sequence). V was shortened by 3 bases and J by 4 bases, with 8 bases between the two germline ends. CDR3: CASSMSRSDTQYF. DNA of the CDR3: TGTGCCAGTAGTATGAGCAGGTCAGATACGCAGTATTTT.

A word on this clonotype: A junction end diverges from the germline sequence, so it may reflect a read error. The chain recombines TRBV7-7 with TRBJ2-3; D might be TRBD1 or TRBD2, each matching 6 bases. Germline-derived CDR1 and CDR2 are SSHAT and FNYEAQ (reference sequence). The CDR3 covers 12 residues. This chain's CDR3 is CASSTEGGTQYF. In nucleotides, the CDR3 is TGTGCTAGCAGCACGGAGGGGGGTACGCAGTATTTT.

With regard to this clonotype: Germline and junction disagree at one end, which may indicate a read error. The rearrangement links TRBV29-1 to TRBJ1-1; 9 bases map to TRBD1. This CDR3 spans 17 amino acids. CDR1 and CDR2 (germline): SQVTM, ANQGSEA. The CDR3 nucleotides read TGCAGCGTGGGAAAAGGCGGGGACAGGGTAAAAGGGACTGAGGCTTTCTTT. Protein: CSVGKGGDRVKGTEAFF.